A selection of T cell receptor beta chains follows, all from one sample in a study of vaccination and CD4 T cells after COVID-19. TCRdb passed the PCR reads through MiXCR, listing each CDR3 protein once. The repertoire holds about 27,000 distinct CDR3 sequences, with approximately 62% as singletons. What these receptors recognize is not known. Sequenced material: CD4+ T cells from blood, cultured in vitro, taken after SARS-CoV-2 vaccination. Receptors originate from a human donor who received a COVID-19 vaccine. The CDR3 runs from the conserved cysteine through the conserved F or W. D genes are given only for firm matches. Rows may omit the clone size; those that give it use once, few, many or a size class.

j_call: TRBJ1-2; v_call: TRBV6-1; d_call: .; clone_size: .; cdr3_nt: TGTGCCAGCAGTGACGGCCCGCCGAGCGGCTATGGCTACACCTTC; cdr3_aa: CASSDGPPSGYGYTF
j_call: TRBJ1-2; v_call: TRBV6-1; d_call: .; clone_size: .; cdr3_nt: TGTGCCAGCACTACTCCGCCATATGGCTACACCTTC; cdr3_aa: CASTTPPYGYTF
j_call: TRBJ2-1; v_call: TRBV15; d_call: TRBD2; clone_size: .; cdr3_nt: TGTGCCACCAGCAGAGATCTAGCGGGGCTTAGTGAGCAGTTCTTC; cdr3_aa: CATSRDLAGLSEQFF
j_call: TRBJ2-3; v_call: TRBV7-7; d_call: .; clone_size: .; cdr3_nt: TGTGCCAGCAGCTTAGGTCGGAACACAGATACGCAGTATTTT; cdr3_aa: CASSLGRNTDTQYF
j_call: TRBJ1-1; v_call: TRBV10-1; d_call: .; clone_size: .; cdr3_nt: TGCGCCAGCAGTGAGCCGGACGGAGGGGATGAAGCTTTCTTT; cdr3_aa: CASSEPDGGDEAFF
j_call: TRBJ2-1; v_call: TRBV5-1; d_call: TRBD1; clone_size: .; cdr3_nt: TGCGCCAGCAGCGTCAGGGGGAATGAGCAGTTCTTC; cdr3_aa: CASSVRGNEQFF
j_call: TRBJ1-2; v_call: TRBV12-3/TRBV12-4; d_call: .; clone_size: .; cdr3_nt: TGTGCCAGCAGTTCCCAGCGGGATGGCTACACCTTC; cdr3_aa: CASSSQRDGYTF
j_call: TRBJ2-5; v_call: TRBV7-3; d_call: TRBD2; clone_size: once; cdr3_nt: TGTGCCAGCAGCCCCAGCGGGGGGGGAGAGACAGAGACCCAGTACTTC; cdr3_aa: CASSPSGGGETETQYF
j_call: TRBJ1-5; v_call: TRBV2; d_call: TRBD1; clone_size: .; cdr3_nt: TGTGCCAGCAGTGAACAGGGGGGGGCCAATCAGCCCCAGCATTTT; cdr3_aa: CASSEQGGANQPQHF
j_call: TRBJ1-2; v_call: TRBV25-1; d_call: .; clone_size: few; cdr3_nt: TGTGCCAGCAGTGTCGCGGGGGCGCGGGGCTACACCTTC; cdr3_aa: CASSVAGARGYTF
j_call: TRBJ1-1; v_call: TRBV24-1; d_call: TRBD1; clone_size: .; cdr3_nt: TGTGCCACCAGTGAGGGACGCAGGGGGTTGAACACTGAAGCTTTCTTT; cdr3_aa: CATSEGRRGLNTEAFF
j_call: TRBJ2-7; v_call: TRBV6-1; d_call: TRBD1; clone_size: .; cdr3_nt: TGTGCCAGCAGTGTAGTAGGACAGGGGTCCTACGAGCAGTACTTC; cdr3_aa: CASSVVGQGSYEQYF
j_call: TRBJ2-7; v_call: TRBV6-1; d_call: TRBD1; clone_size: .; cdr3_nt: TGTGCCAGCAGACCCGGGACAGACTACGAGCAGTACTTC; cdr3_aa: CASRPGTDYEQYF
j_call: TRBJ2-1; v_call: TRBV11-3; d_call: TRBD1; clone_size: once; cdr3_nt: TGTGCCAGCAGCTTGAACCCCACCGACAGGGCGGGCAATGAGCAGTTCTTC; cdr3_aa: CASSLNPTDRAGNEQFF
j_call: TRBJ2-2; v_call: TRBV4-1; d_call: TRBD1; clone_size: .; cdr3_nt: TGCGCCAGCAGCCAAGTAATCGGCGACAGGGGGCAAAAAGCCGGGGAGCTGTTTTTT; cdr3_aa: CASSQVIGDRGQKAGELFF
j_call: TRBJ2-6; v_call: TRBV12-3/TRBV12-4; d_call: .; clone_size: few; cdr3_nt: TGTGCCAGCAGTATGCCCCGCGGGTTTGGGGCCAACGTCCTGACTTTC; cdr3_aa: CASSMPRGFGANVLTF
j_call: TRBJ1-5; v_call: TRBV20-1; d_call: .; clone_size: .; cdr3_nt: TGCAGTGCTGGGGACTTGATTAGCAATCAGCCCCAGCATTTT; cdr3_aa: CSAGDLISNQPQHF
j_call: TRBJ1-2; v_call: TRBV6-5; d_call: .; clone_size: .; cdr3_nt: TGTGCCAGCAGTTACTCGGACTTAAACTATGGCTACACCTTC; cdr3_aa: CASSYSDLNYGYTF
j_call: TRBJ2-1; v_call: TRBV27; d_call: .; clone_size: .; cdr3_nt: TGTGCCAGCAGTTTAAGGGCAGGGGGGAACAATGAGCAGTTCTTC; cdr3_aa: CASSLRAGGNNEQFF
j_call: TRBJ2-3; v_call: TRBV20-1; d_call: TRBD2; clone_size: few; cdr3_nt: TGCAGTGCTAGAGCGGAGCGGGGGGGCCCAGATACGCAGTATTTT; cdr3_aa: CSARAERGGPDTQYF
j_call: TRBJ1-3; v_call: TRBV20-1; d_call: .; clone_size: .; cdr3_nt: TGCAGTGCCCAAGCTCGCAGGGATGGAAACACCATATATTTT; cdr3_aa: CSAQARRDGNTIYF
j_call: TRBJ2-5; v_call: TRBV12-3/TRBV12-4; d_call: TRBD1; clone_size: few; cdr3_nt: TGTGCCAGCAGTTTAGAGGGACAGGGGGCTGGAGAGACCCAGTACTTC; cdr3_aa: CASSLEGQGAGETQYF
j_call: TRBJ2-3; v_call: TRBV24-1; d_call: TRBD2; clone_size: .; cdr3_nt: TGTGCCACCAGTGATTCGCTGACTAGCGGGGGAGTTAATTTT; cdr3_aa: CATSDSLTSGGVNF
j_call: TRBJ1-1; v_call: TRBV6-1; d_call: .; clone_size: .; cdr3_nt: TGTGCCAGCAGTGAGGCGACTACTGAAGCTTTCTTT; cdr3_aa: CASSEATTEAFF
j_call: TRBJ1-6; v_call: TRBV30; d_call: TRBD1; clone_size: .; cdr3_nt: TGTGCCTGGAGTACCGCCAGGGGGGGAAATTCACCCCTCCACTTT; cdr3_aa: CAWSTARGGNSPLHF
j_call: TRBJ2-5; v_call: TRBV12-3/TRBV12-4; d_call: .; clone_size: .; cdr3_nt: TGTGCCATCCAGCCAGCCGCCCAGGAGAGCGAGACCCAGTACTTC; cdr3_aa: CAIQPAAQESETQYF
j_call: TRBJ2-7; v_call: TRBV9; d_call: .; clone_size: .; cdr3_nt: TGTGCCAGCAGCGTAAGAACCAGCTCCTACGAGCAGTACTTC; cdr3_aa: CASSVRTSSYEQYF
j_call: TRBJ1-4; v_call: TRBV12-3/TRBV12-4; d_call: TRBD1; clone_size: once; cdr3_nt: TGTGCCAGCAGCCTACACCGGGACAGAAATGAAAAACTGTTTTTT; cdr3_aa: CASSLHRDRNEKLFF
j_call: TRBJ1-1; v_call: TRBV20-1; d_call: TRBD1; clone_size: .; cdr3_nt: TGCAGTGCGACCGGGACAGGGGGCGAAGAAGCTTTCTTT; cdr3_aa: CSATGTGGEEAFF
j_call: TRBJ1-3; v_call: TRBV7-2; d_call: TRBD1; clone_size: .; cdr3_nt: TGTGCCAGCAGCTCGCGGAAAAAGGGACAGGACTCTGGAAACACCATATATTTT; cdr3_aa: CASSSRKKGQDSGNTIYF
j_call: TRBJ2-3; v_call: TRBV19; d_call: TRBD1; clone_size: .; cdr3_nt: TGTGCCAGTAGCAAGACAGGGGGTTATACAGATACGCAGTATTTT; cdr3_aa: CASSKTGGYTDTQYF
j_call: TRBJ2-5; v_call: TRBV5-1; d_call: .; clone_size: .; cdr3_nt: TGCGCCAGCAGCTCGGGGCGCAGGGGACAAGAGACCCAGTACTTC; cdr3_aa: CASSSGRRGQETQYF
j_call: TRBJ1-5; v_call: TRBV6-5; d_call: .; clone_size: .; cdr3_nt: TGTGCCAGCAGTTTCCTAGACCGAGGCAATCAGCCCCAGCATTTT; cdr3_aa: CASSFLDRGNQPQHF
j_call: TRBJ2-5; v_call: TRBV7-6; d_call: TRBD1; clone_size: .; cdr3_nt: TGTGCCAGCAGCTCCCAATATACCTCAACCGGGACAGGGGGCAAGACCCAGTACTTC; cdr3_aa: CASSSQYTSTGTGGKTQYF
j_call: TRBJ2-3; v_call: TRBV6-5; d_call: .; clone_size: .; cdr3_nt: TGTGCCAGCAGTTACAGGACAGGCACAGATACGCAGTATTTT; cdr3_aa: CASSYRTGTDTQYF
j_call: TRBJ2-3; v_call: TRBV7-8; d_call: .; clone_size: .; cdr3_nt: TGTGCCAGCAGCTTAGTAACATACCGTAGCACAGATACGCAGTATTTT; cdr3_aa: CASSLVTYRSTDTQYF
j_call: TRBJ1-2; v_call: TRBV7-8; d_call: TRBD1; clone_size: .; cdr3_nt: TGTGCCAGCAGCTCCTACAGGGGGCTCCACTATGGCTACACCTTC; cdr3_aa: CASSSYRGLHYGYTF
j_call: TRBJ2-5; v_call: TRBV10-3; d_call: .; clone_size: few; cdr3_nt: TGTGCCATCAGTCCCAGGACTGGGCAAGAGACCCAGTACTTC; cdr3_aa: CAISPRTGQETQYF
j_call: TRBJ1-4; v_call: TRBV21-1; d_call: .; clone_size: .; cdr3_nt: TGTGCCAGCAGCAAAGAAGTCTCGGGGAGAAAACTGTTTTTT; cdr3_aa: CASSKEVSGRKLFF
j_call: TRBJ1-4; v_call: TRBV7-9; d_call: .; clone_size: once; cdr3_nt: TGTGCCAGCAGCTTGGGACCCAGTGGAGAGAATGAAAAACTGTTTTTT; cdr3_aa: CASSLGPSGENEKLFF
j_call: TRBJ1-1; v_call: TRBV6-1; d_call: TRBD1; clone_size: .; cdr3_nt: TGTGCCAGCAGCACCCGACAGGGCGAAGCTTTCTTT; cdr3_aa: CASSTRQGEAFF
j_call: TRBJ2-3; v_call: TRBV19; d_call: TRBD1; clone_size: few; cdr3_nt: TGTGCCAGTAGTACAAGGACAGGGGTGACAGATACGCAGTATTTT; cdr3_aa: CASSTRTGVTDTQYF
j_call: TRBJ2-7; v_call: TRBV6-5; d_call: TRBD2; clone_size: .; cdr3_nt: TGTGCCAGCAGTTTAAATAGCGGGGTGGCCACCTACGAGCAGTACTTC; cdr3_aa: CASSLNSGVATYEQYF
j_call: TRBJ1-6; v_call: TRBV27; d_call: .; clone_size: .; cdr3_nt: TGTGCCAGCTCCCGGGGAGCCTATAATTCACCCCTCCACTTT; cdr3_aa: CASSRGAYNSPLHF
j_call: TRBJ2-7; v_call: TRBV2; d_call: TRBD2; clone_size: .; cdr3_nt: TGTGCCAGCACCGAACGGCGGGGGGTTAGCTCCTACGAGCAGTACTTC; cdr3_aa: CASTERRGVSSYEQYF
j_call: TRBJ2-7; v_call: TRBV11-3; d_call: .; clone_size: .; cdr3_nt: TGTGCCAGCAGCTTATTGCCCTGGGGAGGGGGCTACGAGCAGTACTTC; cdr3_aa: CASSLLPWGGGYEQYF
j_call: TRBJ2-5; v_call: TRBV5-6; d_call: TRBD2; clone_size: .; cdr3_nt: TGTGCCAGCAGCTTAGCGGGGGGGCTGGAGACCCAGTACTTC; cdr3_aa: CASSLAGGLETQYF
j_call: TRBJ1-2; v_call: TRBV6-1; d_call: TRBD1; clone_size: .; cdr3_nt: TGTGCCAGCAGTGATATACAGGGGGCAAGAGGCTACACCTTC; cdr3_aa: CASSDIQGARGYTF
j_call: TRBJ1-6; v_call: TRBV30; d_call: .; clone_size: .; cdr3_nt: TGTGCCTGGAGTGTACGCTTTCTGGGCAGAGATAATTCACCCCTCCACTTT; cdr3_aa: CAWSVRFLGRDNSPLHF
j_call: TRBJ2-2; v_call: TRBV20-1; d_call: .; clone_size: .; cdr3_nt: TGCAGTGCTAGAGAGGGGACAGAGCTGTTTTTT; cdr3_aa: CSAREGTELFF
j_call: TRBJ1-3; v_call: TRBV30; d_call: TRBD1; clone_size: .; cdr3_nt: TGTGCCTGCAGGACAGGGCCCGGAAACACCATATATTTT; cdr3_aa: CACRTGPGNTIYF
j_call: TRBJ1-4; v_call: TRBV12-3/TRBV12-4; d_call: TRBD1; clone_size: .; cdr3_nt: TGTGCCAGCAGCCGAGGGACAGCTAATGAAAAACTGTTTTTT; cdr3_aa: CASSRGTANEKLFF
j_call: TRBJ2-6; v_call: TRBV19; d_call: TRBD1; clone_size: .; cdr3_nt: TGTGCCAGTAGATCCGGGACAGGACCCTCTGGGGCCAACGTCCTGACTTTC; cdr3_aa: CASRSGTGPSGANVLTF
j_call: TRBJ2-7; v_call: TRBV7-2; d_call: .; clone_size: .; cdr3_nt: TGTGCCAGCACCTCCCCCCACTACGAGCAGTACTTC; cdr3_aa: CASTSPHYEQYF
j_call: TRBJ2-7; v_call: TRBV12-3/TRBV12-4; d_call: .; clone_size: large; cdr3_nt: TGTGCCAGCAGTTTTACAGGACCGAGAGCCTACGAGCAGTACTTC; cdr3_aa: CASSFTGPRAYEQYF